This TCR beta chain was captured in a study of somatic mutations in cytotoxic T cells in rheumatoid arthritis. On the study more broadly: The flow sorting of some V beta antibody-stained T-cell populations reached nearly 100% purity, and the sorted populations included V beta1+ cells sequenced for TCRB. Study-level results: Healthy controls did not share the age-linked increase in CD8+ clonality seen in rheumatoid arthritis patients.

Sequenced by immunoSEQ multiplex PCR; TCRdb stores in-frame clones only, minus some. Here the sample spans fewer than 30,000 clones, about 80% being singletons. Regarding this clone: What it binds is unknown.

The germline V and J ends were trimmed by 0 bases and 0 bases, with 15 bases remaining between them. From germline, CDR1 is MGHRA and CDR2 YSYEKL. The CDR3 covers 17 residues. This TCR derives from a man between 45 and 60 years old in good health. The chain is built from TRBV4-1 and TRBJ2-7; D not certain. The sample comprised CD8+ T cells sorted from blood. The CDR3 loop reads CASSQDPRLEVSYEQYF. Here the CDR3 DNA reads TGCGCCAGCAGCCAAGATCCCCGGTTAGAGGTCTCCTACGAGCAGTACTTC.